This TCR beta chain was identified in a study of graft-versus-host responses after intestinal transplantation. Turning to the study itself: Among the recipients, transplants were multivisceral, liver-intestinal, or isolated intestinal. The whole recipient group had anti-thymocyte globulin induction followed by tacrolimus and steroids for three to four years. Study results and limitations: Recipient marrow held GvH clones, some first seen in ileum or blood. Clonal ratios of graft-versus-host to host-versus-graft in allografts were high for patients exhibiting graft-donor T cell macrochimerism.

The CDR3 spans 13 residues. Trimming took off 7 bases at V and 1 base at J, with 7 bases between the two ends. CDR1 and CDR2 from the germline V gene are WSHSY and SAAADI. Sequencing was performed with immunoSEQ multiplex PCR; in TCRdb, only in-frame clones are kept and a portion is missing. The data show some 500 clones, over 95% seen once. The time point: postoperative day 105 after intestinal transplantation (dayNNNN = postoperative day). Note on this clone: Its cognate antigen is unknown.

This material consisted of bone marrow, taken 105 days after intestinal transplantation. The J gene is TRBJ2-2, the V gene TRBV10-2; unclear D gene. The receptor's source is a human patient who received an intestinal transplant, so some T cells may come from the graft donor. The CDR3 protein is CASKERNTGELFF. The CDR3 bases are TGCGCCAGCAAGGAGCGGAACACCGGGGAGCTGTTTTTT.